This T cell receptor beta chain was obtained from a study of cytomegalovirus exposure and HLA in healthy donors. The primer mix had 60 Vbeta and 13 Jbeta primers. Repertoires were generated with immunoSEQ multiplex PCR, while TCRdb's copy carries only in-frame clones and drops some. The sample lists around 170,000 clones, 80% occurring once. The sequencing input was PBMCs. The TCR originated in a woman between 50 and 59 years old in good health and CMV-seropositive.

The CDR3 DNA is TGTGCCAGTAGTTCCTCCTACAGGGTGAGCAATCAGCCCCAGCATTTT. Protein product: CASSSSYRVSNQPQHF. The chain is built from TRBV19 and TRBJ1-5, with D perhaps matching TRBD1 (6 bases). CDR1 and CDR2 from the germline V gene are LNHDA and SQIVND (reference sequence). CDR3 length: 16 residues. Trimming took off 5 bases at V and 1 base at J, with 15 bases between the two ends.